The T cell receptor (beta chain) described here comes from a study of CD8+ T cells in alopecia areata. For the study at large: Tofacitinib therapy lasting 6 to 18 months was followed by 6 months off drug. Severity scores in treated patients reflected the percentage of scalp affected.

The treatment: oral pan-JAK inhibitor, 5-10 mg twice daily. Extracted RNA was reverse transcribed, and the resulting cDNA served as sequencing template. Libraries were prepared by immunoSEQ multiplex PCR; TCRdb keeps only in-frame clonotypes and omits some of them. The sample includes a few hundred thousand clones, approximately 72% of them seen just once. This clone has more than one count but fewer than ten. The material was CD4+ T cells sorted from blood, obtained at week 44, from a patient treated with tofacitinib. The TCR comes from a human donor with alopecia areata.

The CDR3 DNA follows: TGTGCCAGCAGCTTGTTAGCGGGGGACGCCATATACAATGAGCAGTTCTTC. Translated, it gives CASSLLAGDAIYNEQFF. This chain uses TRBV11-2 with TRBJ2-1, with TRBD2 matching over 9 bases. The germline V gene encodes CDR1 SGHAT and CDR2 FQNNGV. V shed 3 bases and J 4 bases; nucleotides not matched to a gene: 10. The CDR3 consists of 17 residues.